Following are 31 T cell receptor beta chains from one sample sequenced in a study of T-cell memory formation after mild COVID-19. TCRdb itself ran the 5' RACE reads through MiXCR, one entry per CDR3 protein. The sample consists of about 350,000 distinct CDR3 sequences, roughly an eighth of them appearing once. Sequencing was carried out using PBMCs or a T cell subset sorted from them (not recorded which). These receptors came from a man aged 18 to 35 who had mild COVID-19 (a few samples of this study predate the infection). Cell type and time point are not known.

This clonotype came up a few times. The genes are TRBV6-6 and TRBJ2-1; D remains unclear. V was trimmed by 2 bases and J by 5 bases, leaving 7 bases between them. The CDR3 is 13 amino acids. Germline CDR1 and CDR2: MNHNY and SVGAGI (reference sequence). The CDR3 reads CASSYGQNNEQFF. In DNA form, the CDR3 reads TGTGCCAGCAGTTACGGGCAGAACAATGAGCAGTTCTTC.

The J gene is TRBJ2-6, the V gene TRBV25-1; D is perhaps TRBD1 (6 bases). The CDR3 length is 17 residues. Trimming cost V 2 bases and J 2 bases, with 13 bases left between them. Germline assignment: CDR1 MGHDK and CDR2 SYGVNS. CDR3 nucleotide sequence: TGTGCCAGCAGTGAACCGACCAGGGGAGCTGGGGCCAACGTCCTGACTTTC. Amino acids: CASSEPTRGAGANVLTF.

This clonotype was detected many times. This chain links TRBV7-2 with TRBJ1-2; D is unclear. Deletions cut 4 bases from V and 4 bases from J, with 16 bases between. The CDR3 runs 15 residues. The V gene's germline CDR1 is SGHTA and CDR2 FQGNSA. CDR3 nucleotide sequence: TGTGCCAGCAGCTCCTTCGTTACCGGCCCCTATGGCTACACCTTC. Protein: CASSSFVTGPYGYTF.

Remarks on this clonotype: The CDR3 end shows no conserved phenylalanine or tryptophan, and so a read error is likely. The chain joins TRBV6-1 to TRBJ2-7, with D unresolved. V was clipped by 0 bases and J by 5 bases, with 14 bases between them. The CDR3 is made up of 15 amino acids. In germline, CDR1 is MNHNS, CDR2 SASEGT. The CDR3 DNA is TGTGCCAGCAGTGAAGCTGGCCAGCCCCCGGACGAGCAGTACTTA. This sequence encodes CASSEAGQPPDEQYL.

This clonotype was counted a few times. The rearrangement joins TRBV7-2 to TRBJ2-3; D is possibly TRBD2 (7 bases). The germline gives CDR1 SGHTA, CDR2 FQGNSA. V was cut by 1 base and J by 1 base, with 15 bases left in between. The CDR3 has 17 amino acids. DNA of the CDR3: TGTGCCAGCAGCTTAGGATTCGGGGGGCGCCGCACAGATACGCAGTATTTT. This translates into CASSLGFGGRRTDTQYF.

This sequence joins TRBV11-2 and TRBJ2-5; 12 bases match TRBD1. The germline V gene encodes CDR1 SGHAT and CDR2 FQNNGV. The junction had 4 bases not matched to a gene; V was cut back by 0 bases and J by 5 bases. The CDR3 sequence is 16 residues long. The CDR3 DNA sequence: TGTGCCAGCAGCTTAGACGGGACAGGGGGCGACGAGACCCAGTACTTC. Encoded protein: CASSLDGTGGDETQYF.

This clonotype turned up a few times. The chain uses TRBV4-3 and TRBJ2-2; D possibly corresponds to TRBD1 (6 bases). CDR3 length: 17 amino acids. V was clipped by 1 base and J by 4 bases, with 16 bases between them. Germline-derived CDR1 and CDR2 are LGHNA and YSLEER. In DNA, the CDR3 is TGCGCCAGCAGCCAAGGGGTGGCAGGGGCGACCACCGGGGAGCTGTTTTTT. Its translation: CASSQGVAGATTGELFF.

This clonotype occurred once. The chain combines TRBV7-2 with TRBJ1-4; 7 bases agree with TRBD1. V lost 3 bases and J lost 4; bases outside the gene matches: 8. CDR3 size: 16 residues. The germline gives CDR1 SGHTA, CDR2 FQGNSA. The CDR3 nucleotides are TGTGCCAGCAGCTTGGGAGGGACAGCCGATAATGAAAAACTGTTTTTT. Encoded protein: CASSLGGTADNEKLFF.

The sample holds a few counts of this clonotype. V and J are TRBV18 and TRBJ2-4, with 10 bases matching TRBD1. V dropped 3 bases and J dropped 6; count of bases not matched to a gene: 5. In germline, CDR1 is KGHSH, CDR2 LQKENI. The CDR3 runs to 15 residues. The CDR3 nucleotides are TGTGCCAGCTCACCCCCCGGACAGGGGGGAAACATTCAGTACTTC. Translating gives CASSPPGQGGNIQYF.

This clonotype was detected many times. J is TRBJ2-6 and V is TRBV25-1; possible D gene TRBD1, 6 bases. CDR3 length: 19 residues. Trimming took 5 bases from V and 0 from J, leaving 20 bases between them. The germline V gene encodes CDR1 MGHDK and CDR2 SYGVNS. CDR3 nucleotide sequence: TGTGCCAGCAGTCCCGTAATTCGGGACACCCGCTCTGGGGCCAACGTCCTGACTTTC. Translation gives CASSPVIRDTRSGANVLTF. The full variable domain, in which reference TRBV25-1 and TRBJ2-6 provide the parts outside the CDR3, is EADIYQTPRYLVIGTGKKITLECSQTMGHDKMYWYQQDPGMELHLIHYSYGVNSTEKGDLSSESTVSRIRTEHFPLTLESARPSHTSQYLCASSPVIRDTRSGANVLTFGAGSRLTVL.

The CDR3 is CASSLDVELGELFF. The CDR3 region has the DNA TGCGCCAGCAGCTTGGATGTTGAACTTGGGGAGCTGTTTTTT. This sequence joins TRBV5-1 and TRBJ2-2, with D hard to call. Per germline, CDR1 SGHRS and CDR2 YFSETQ. V was clipped by 0 bases and J by 8 bases, with 11 bases between them. CDR3 length equals 14 residues.

This clonotype was seen more than once but under ten times. The V and J genes are TRBV11-2 and TRBJ2-7; TRBD1 is a possible D gene (5 bases). CDR1 is SGHAT, CDR2 FQNNGV, per germline. The CDR3 extends over 13 amino acids. The germline V and J ends were trimmed by 4 bases and 7 bases, with 14 bases remaining between them. The CDR3 DNA reads as TGTGCCAGCAGCTCCGGGTGGGGCCGGGAGCAGTACGTC. It encodes CASSSGWGREQYV.

The chain couples TRBV29-1 to TRBJ2-7; 8 bases align to TRBD2. Germline CDR1 SQVTM, CDR2 ANQGSEA. The junction had 2 bases not matched to a gene; V was cut back by 6 bases and J by 1 base. CDR3 length: 12 amino acids. The CDR3 region is CSVERGSYEQYF. DNA of the CDR3: TGCAGCGTGGAGCGGGGGTCCTACGAGCAGTACTTC.

This clonotype was found a few times. The J gene is TRBJ2-2, the V gene TRBV12-3 or TRBV12-4; a possible D gene is TRBD2 (6 bases). The CDR3 has 14 residues. V dropped 6 bases and J dropped 1 base, with 9 bases sitting between them. This chain's CDR3 is CASRLGGNTGELFF. The CDR3 DNA follows: TGTGCCAGCAGGCTCGGGGGGAACACCGGGGAGCTGTTTTTT.

This clonotype was observed at least ten times. The chain links TRBV20-1 to TRBJ2-1; D perhaps matches TRBD2 (6 bases). The germline V and J ends were trimmed by 2 bases and 8 bases, with 7 bases remaining between them. The CDR3 extends over 11 amino acids. The germline V gene encodes CDR1 DFQATT and CDR2 SNEGSKA (reference sequence). In DNA form, the CDR3 reads TGCAGTGCTAGAAGGGAGGATGAGCAGTTCTTC. Its translation is CSARREDEQFF.

This chain links TRBV11-2 with TRBJ2-1, with D perhaps being TRBD1 or TRBD2 (6 bases each). CDR3 length equals 15 residues. The germline V and J ends were trimmed by 5 bases and 5 bases, with 16 bases remaining between them. Germline V CDR1 and CDR2: SGHAT, FQNNGV. CDR3 DNA sequence: TGTGCCAGCAGCCCGGGGGCAGGGACCCACAATGAGCAGTTCTTC. This encodes CASSPGAGTHNEQFF.

This clonotype was found many times. V usage is TRBV3-1 and J usage is TRBJ2-3; 7 bases match TRBD2. Germline V lookup: CDR1 LGHDT, CDR2 YNNKEL (reference sequence). The V gene end was trimmed by 4 bases and the J gene end by 4 bases; junction bases not matched to a gene: 2. The CDR3 sequence is 13 residues long. The CDR3 DNA follows: TGTGCCAGCAGCCGAAGCGGGGCAGATACGCAGTATTTT. Residues: CASSRSGADTQYF.

The sample holds a few counts of this clonotype. The chain couples TRBV11-2 to TRBJ2-5; 7 bases are shared with TRBD2. The CDR3 covers 14 residues. J was trimmed by 5 bases and V by 5 bases; bases with no gene match: 8. Germline values: CDR1 SGHAT, CDR2 FQNNGV. The DNA of the CDR3 is TGTGCCAGCAGCGAGTCAACCGGGGGGGAGACCCAGTACTTC. It yields the protein CASSESTGGETQYF.

The chain employs TRBV29-1 and TRBJ2-3; perhaps TRBD1 as D (6 bases). The CDR3 covers 11 residues. Germline V gene lookup returns CDR1 SQVTM and CDR2 ANQGSEA. The germline V and J ends were trimmed by 7 bases and 5 bases, with 10 bases remaining between them. In DNA form, the CDR3 reads TGCAGCGATGTCAGGGGAGATACGCAGTATTTT. This translates into CSDVRGDTQYF.

This rearrangement joins TRBV5-6 to TRBJ1-1; D uncertain. The germline V and J ends were trimmed by 4 bases and 7 bases, with 11 bases remaining between them. CDR1 is SGHDT and CDR2 is YYEEEE in the germline V gene. CDR3 length equals 12 residues. CDR3 nucleotides: TGTGCCAGCAGCCGCAGTAGAGTTGAAGCTTTCTTT. This encodes CASSRSRVEAFF.

This clonotype was observed at least ten times. The chain links TRBV24-1 to TRBJ2-5; 7 nucleotides line up with TRBD1. Losses at the gene ends were 7 bases for V and 7 bases for J; bases not matched to a gene: 8. The CDR3 sequence is 13 residues long. CDR1 and CDR2 (germline): KGHDR, SFDVKD. The CDR3 protein is CATRQGSVGTQYF. CDR3 DNA: TGTGCCACCAGACAGGGGAGTGTCGGGACCCAGTACTTC.

This clonotype was picked up a small number of times. The rearrangement links TRBV7-9 to TRBJ2-6; TRBD1 agrees at 7 bases. There are 15 residues in the CDR3. Germline CDR1 SEHNR, CDR2 FQNEAQ (reference sequence). Trimming at V came to 5 bases and at J to 4 bases, leaving 5 bases not matched to a gene. The CDR3 loop reads CASSPTGPGANVLTF. The CDR3 DNA reads TGTGCCAGCAGCCCGACAGGGCCCGGGGCCAACGTCCTGACTTTC.

This sequence joins TRBV10-3 and TRBJ2-7; D possibly corresponds to TRBD1 (5 bases). Looked up from germline, CDR1 is ENHRY and CDR2 is SYGVKD. This CDR3 is 13 amino acids long. V was trimmed by 3 bases and J by 0 bases, leaving 6 bases between them. DNA of the CDR3: TGTGCCATCAGTGAAGGGGTCTCCTACGAGCAGTACGTC. Amino acid sequence: CAISEGVSYEQYV.

The rearrangement links TRBV12-3 or TRBV12-4 to TRBJ2-5; D gene uncertain. The CDR3 runs to 14 residues. V lost 2 bases, J lost 0 bases, and 7 bases lay in between. In DNA, the CDR3 is TGTGCCAGCAGTTTAAATCAGCACCAAGAGACCCAGTACTTC. Translation gives CASSLNQHQETQYF.

This clonotype was counted only a few times. The chain recombines TRBV5-1 with TRBJ1-1, with D possibly TRBD1 on 6 matching bases. Trimming took off 6 bases at V and 6 bases at J, with 21 bases between the two ends. The CDR3 is made up of 15 amino acids. CDR1 is SGHRS, CDR2 YFSETQ, per germline. The CDR3 nucleotides read TGCGCCAGCAACCTAGGGGGGAAGAAGGGTCCTGAAGCTTTCTTT. This codes for CASNLGGKKGPEAFF.

This sequence joins TRBV28 and TRBJ1-2; the D gene is possibly TRBD1 (6 bases). The CDR3 consists of 15 residues. Trimming removed 3 bases from V and 5 bases from J, with 16 bases in between. CDR1 is MDHEN and CDR2 is SYDVKM in the germline V gene. The DNA for the CDR3 is TGTGCCAGCAGTTTTCGGGGACAAGGCCCGTATGGCTACACCTTC. Its translation: CASSFRGQGPYGYTF.

The chain couples TRBV7-9 to TRBJ2-3, with unresolved D. The V end lost 0 bases, the J end lost 3 bases, and 13 bases lay between the germline ends. The length of the CDR3 is 16 residues. Germline lookup yields CDR1 SEHNR and CDR2 FQNEAQ (reference sequence). The DNA of the CDR3 is TGTGCCAGCAGCTTAGCGCAGTACTCCCTTACAGATACGCAGTATTTT. It yields the protein CASSLAQYSLTDTQYF. The entire variable domain, with the rest obtained from reference TRBV7-9 and TRBJ2-3, is as follows: DTGVSQNPRHKITKRGQNVTFRCDPISEHNRLYWYRQTLGQGPEFLTYFQNEAQLEKSRLLSDRFSAERPKGSFSTLEIQRTEQGDSAMYLCASSLAQYSLTDTQYFGPGTRLTVL.

This clonotype was counted only a few times. The genes are TRBV5-1 and TRBJ2-2; D is undetermined. CDR3 size: 13 residues. Germline CDR1 reads SGHRS; CDR2 reads YFSETQ. V gave up 4 bases and J gave up 3 bases, with 7 bases separating them. The CDR3 DNA sequence: TGCGCCAGCAGCATCAGAGACACCGGGGAGCTGTTTTTT. Residues: CASSIRDTGELFF.

This clonotype was found a few times. The chain combines TRBV4-1 with TRBJ2-2; 9 bases match TRBD1. Trimming at V came to 5 bases and at J to 3 bases, leaving 4 bases not matched to a gene. In germline, CDR1 is MGHRA, CDR2 YSYEKL. CDR3 length equals 15 residues. The CDR3 sequence: CASSYRQGDTGELFF. The CDR3 bases are TGCGCCAGCAGCTACAGACAGGGGGACACCGGGGAGCTGTTTTTT.

V and J are TRBV28 and TRBJ1-1, with D maybe TRBD1 (6 bases). There are 13 residues in the CDR3. Germline values: CDR1 MDHEN, CDR2 SYDVKM. The germline V and J ends were trimmed by 6 bases and 4 bases, with 12 bases remaining between them. The CDR3: CASRFTGFTEAFF. DNA of the CDR3: TGTGCCAGCAGGTTTACAGGGTTCACTGAAGCTTTCTTT.

This clonotype was picked up a small number of times. This sequence joins TRBV3-1 and TRBJ1-2; 8 bases are a match to TRBD1. The CDR3 has 15 amino acids. Looked up from germline, CDR1 is LGHDT and CDR2 is YNNKEL (reference sequence). With 4 bases clipped from V and 7 bases from J, the junction kept 11 bases outside the gene matches. CDR3 nucleotide sequence: TGTGCCAGCAGCCCCCGGGACAGGAGACCCTCTGGCTACACCTTC. Its translation: CASSPRDRRPSGYTF. The variable domain in full, with the rest retrieved from reference TRBV3-1 and TRBJ1-2, is DTAVSQTPKYLVTQMGNDKSIKCEQNLGHDTMYWYKQDSKKFLKIMFSYNNKELIINETVPNRFSPKSPDKAHLNLHINSLELGDSAVYFCASSPRDRRPSGYTFGSGTRLTVV.